This TCR beta chain was retrieved from a study of OX40 agonist ivuxolimab in advanced cancers. Describing the broader study: The costimulatory receptor OX40 (CD134) was targeted by ivuxolimab, a fully human IgG2 agonistic monoclonal antibody. Intravenous ivuxolimab was administered to patients every 2 weeks at six dose levels: 0.01, 0.1, 0.3, 1.5, 3 and 10 mg/kg. Prior anti-PD-1, anti-PD-L1 or anti-CTLA-4 therapy was permitted, and approximately 40% of dose-escalation patients had received checkpoint inhibitors. The dose-escalation cohort was around 84% male with a mean age of about 54 years, ranging from roughly 23 to 90. Partial responses occurred in three dose-escalation patients, of whom one had hepatocellular carcinoma and two had cutaneous melanoma. Of the roughly 54 patients in dose escalation, about 20 had hepatocellular carcinoma, some 15 had melanoma, 9 had renal cell carcinoma and 9 had head and neck cancer. The paper covers the monotherapy dose-escalation part of the phase I ivuxolimab trial, which included N ≈ 50 patients. The point of sequencing TCRbeta in the periphery was to test whether ivuxolimab changed TCR sequence diversity and drove clonal T-cell expansion.

The trial excluded patients who had a history of autoimmune disease or were on systemic immunosuppression. Peripheral blood for TCR sequencing was drawn from every dose cohort at baseline, at cycle 4 day 1 and at cycle 7 day 1. Samples were obtained from an open-label, multicenter, first-in-human phase I dose-escalation trial of ivuxolimab. The trial enrolled adults with locally advanced or metastatic head and neck squamous cell, hepatocellular, melanoma or renal cell carcinoma. Before TCR sequencing, CD4+ and CD8+ T cells were separately sorted from peripheral blood. About this clone: There is no known antigen for this receptor. No base-level quality is on record; no much larger clone is a single base apart.

Genomic DNA was isolated from the sorted cells so that the TCRbeta CDR3 region could be sequenced. The immunoSEQ Assay was used for sequencing of TCRbeta CDR3 regions. In TCRdb, the immuneACCESS table is reduced to in-frame sequences with V and J assigned. These tables do not hold every clone; where another copy was compared, an unresolved V gene accounts for under half, and the others remain unexplained. The sample table contains some 96,000 clones; only one count was recorded for around nine tenths of them. The ten largest clones take up about 0.15% of the sample. Paper-wide results and their limitations: After ivuxolimab, expanded clones were on average more numerous among CD8+ T cells than among CD4+ T cells. Low levels of normalized T-cell clonal expansion were also seen in some patients who did not respond. The antigen specificity of the peripheral T cells that underwent clonal expansion was not determined. At doses of 0.1 to 3.0 mg/kg, clonal expansion of both CD4+ and CD8+ blood T cells was observed from baseline to week 6. In the 0.1-3.0 mg/kg groups, partial responders had among the lowest normalized peripheral clonal expansion, particularly in CD8+ T cells.

For CDR1 and CDR2, the germline V gene lists MNHEY and SVGAGI. The CDR3 covers 15 residues, taking in both the cysteine and the phenylalanine. Left in the record is the CDR3 DNA by itself, 45 bases read in frame from the first base. A distance of 8 bases separates the germline ends of V and J, which lose 0 bases and 0 bases respectively. The clonotype originates from an adult with an advanced solid tumor such as melanoma, head and neck, liver or kidney cancer. The chain is made from TRBV6-5 and TRBJ2-5; the best D guess is TRBD1, with 5 bases matching. The source was CD4+ or CD8+ T cells sorted from blood, collected in a trial of the OX40 agonist ivuxolimab. The DNA sequence reads TGTGCCAGCAGTTACTCGGGGCACCACCAAGAGACCCAGTACTTC. This codes for CASSYSGHHQETQYF.